This TCR beta chain emerged from a study of cytomegalovirus exposure and HLA in healthy donors (TCRdb year 2017). For the study in its entirety: In an earlier analysis of some 550 of the donors, under 300 Gb of sequence data and 120 million or so unique TCR beta sequences from 150 million to 200 million T cells were reported. An early release that covered some 630 HLA-typed donors contained about 290 gigabases of sequencing data and tens of millions of unique TCR sequences. Of the 350 to 450 genotyped donors, 75% to 85% were placed in the genetic ancestry cluster associated with self-reported Caucasian donors. The study aimed to test whether cataloging public T cell receptors could reveal signatures of past pathogen exposure. The study used immunosequencing to profile the T cell repertoires of 666 subjects and linked those repertoires to cytomegalovirus serostatus. Along with the approximately 700-subject first cohort, a separate validation cohort of some 130 different subjects was used. The study combined high-throughput TCR immunosequencing, statistical association of individual TCRs with disease status, and machine learning to predict cytomegalovirus infection status. In a later analysis, previously published TCR beta repertoires from several hundred donors were re-analyzed and high-resolution HLA genotyping was added so that TCR occurrence patterns could be studied. The later analysis used no new phenotypic data to find candidate immune exposures, relying instead on TCR beta sequences and their occurrence across donors. An earlier analysis of 587 of the donors used high-throughput TCR beta sequencing to judge whether each TCR beta V gene segment behaved as functional or pseudogenic. Alongside the repertoire data, information on donor age, sex, ethnicity and CMV serostatus was compiled. A later genetic analysis took genome-wide SNP genotypes for 398 of the 666 donors and used that subset as a discovery cohort. Every repertoire in the discovery cohort had been generated on one and the same sequencing platform. Both class I and class II loci were covered by HLA typing, at four-digit resolution. Typing coverage differed by locus: A, B, C, DRB1 and DQB1 were typed in roughly 620-630 donors, DQA1 in roughly 500, DPA1 in 600 to 610, and DPB1 in about 450. Four or five DR-DQ haplotypes were handled as single units for association and clustering because linkage in the cohort was strong. Among 300 to 500 genotyped donors of the cohort, an average of roughly 230,000 unique TCR beta nucleotide sequences was sequenced per donor, of which roughly 17% were non-productive. On the study overall, not on this receptor specifically: A later analysis associated 15,000 to 20,000 TCR beta sequences with specific HLA alleles at a false discovery rate of 0.05. In the study, some 180 TCR beta chains were listed as associated with cytomegalovirus. Compared with equally common non-associated chains, HLA-associated TCR beta chains in a later analysis were more clonally expanded and had lower generation probabilities. Several of the top co-occurrence clusters appeared to be linked to parvovirus B19, influenza, CMV and Epstein-Barr virus, according to a later analysis. In a later analysis, TCR association rates were found to vary across HLA loci, with the most associated TCRs seen for DRB1 alleles and the fewest for HLA-C alleles. The only immune exposure information available for the cohort was CMV serostatus. A further reported finding was that TCR beta sequences accurately predicted the HLA-A and HLA-B alleles for most subjects in the first cohort. A group of highly shared sequence variants was considered likely to be a technical artifact of the sequencing pipeline. Because HLA typing was unavailable for some donors at each locus, only the typed subset was used in association tests. The cohort was sequenced for TCR beta chains only, and without alpha or paired-chain data the features that could be detected were limited. Compared with the roughly 670-donor mean, donors in an Asian-associated ancestry cluster had fewer N-insertions in productive TCRs, according to a later genetic analysis. In an earlier analysis of approximately 590 of the donors, most TCR beta V segments appeared in productive rearrangements about 87% or about 30% of the time, broadly matching IMGT annotations. Some IMGT-functional V segments, including TRBV6-2 and TRBV6-3, could not be told apart with the 87-base-pair reads, so those segments were excluded. Sequencing depth was assumed to be roughly uniform across donors in the presence/absence analyses, though that assumption may not hold. In vitro tests confirmed that a few of the cytomegalovirus-associated TCR beta chains recognize cytomegalovirus antigens. It was suggested by the authors that the approach could potentially be generalized to other disease states and immunological phenotypes. Most TCR sequences were observed very rarely across donors, whereas some public TCRs were present in many individuals. Some 15 rarely observed V segments, including chromosome 9 orphons, were excluded from the earlier analysis of some 590 of the donors because counts were too low. Most CMV-associated TCR beta chains appeared to be HLA-restricted in a later analysis, and the HLA associations seemed to be driven largely by CMV exposure. An association between a missense DCLRE1C variant and V-gene and J-gene trimming of TCR beta chains was found in a later genetic analysis and replicated in an independent cohort. Correlated functional status among segregating V segments might be attributable to linkage disequilibrium, but an unknown experimental factor could not be ruled out. Strong co-occurrence of HLA alleles, especially DR and DQ, made assigning TCR associations to individual alleles difficult. The classifier was reported to diagnose cytomegalovirus status with high specificity and sensitivity in both the original cohort and the validation cohort.

In total, 600 or so healthy bone marrow donors made up the cohort. Cohort members were all nominally healthy when sampled, although unrecorded immune exposures were likely present. The donor tested CMV seropositive, placing the donor among the 289 seropositive members of the cohort. Each donor provided a peripheral blood sample, and peripheral blood mononuclear cells were used for TCR beta sequencing. Genomic DNA was extracted from the blood cell samples with the Qiagen DNeasy Blood Extraction Kit. Looking up the germline V gene yields CDR1 MNHNS and CDR2 SASEGT. Spanning cysteine to phenylalanine, the CDR3 consists of 15 amino acids. Of the read, only the CDR3 DNA is kept; its 45 bases are in frame from base 1. V is shortened by 4 bases, J by 0 bases, and the region joining them spans 12 bases. On this clone: Its cognate antigen has yet to be identified. There are no base qualities to consult, and no much larger clone falls within one base.

Library preparation used the immunoSEQ multiplex PCR assay. The multiplex PCR relied on a mix of 60 forward primers for TCR Vbeta segments and 13 reverse primers for TCR Jbeta segments. The CDR3 region of rearranged TCR beta genes was amplified from genomic DNA by a multiplex PCR assay. The amplified TCR beta libraries were sequenced on the Illumina HiSeq System as 87-base-pair reads. As for how the authors treated the data: A later analysis counted about 80 million unique TCR beta chains across the 550 to 750 repertoires, and 9 million to 14 million of these chains were shared by at least two donors. Raw reads were error-corrected and collapsed into unique sequences by a nearest-neighbor algorithm in which closely related sequences were merged to remove PCR and sequencing errors. CDR3 sequences were aligned to IMGT reference sequences to assign V, D and J gene segments. For a sequence to be retained, a match of at least six nucleotides to both a V gene segment and a J gene segment was required. Rearrangements were classified as productive when the CDR3 lacked stop codons and remained in frame with V and J, and all other rearrangements were classified as non-productive. Following IMGT convention, CDR3 was defined as the stretch from the second conserved V-encoded cysteine up to the conserved J-encoded phenylalanine. In an earlier analysis of more than 550 of the donors, sequences lacking an unambiguous match to a single V gene segment were excluded. An earlier analysis of a few hundred of the donors called V segments functional above 56.7% productive rearrangements and segregating when the between-donor standard deviation exceeded 5%. A statistical classification framework was built to diagnose cytomegalovirus status from the catalog of TCR beta chain sequences. In a later analysis, TCR nucleotide sequences were compared against IMGT/GENE-DB human TR gene sequences so that V and J genes could be assigned. Using the TCRdist pipeline, a later analysis assigned CDR3 sequences along with most-parsimonious VDJ recombination scenarios. In a later analysis, each TCR beta chain was defined by its CDR3 amino acid sequence together with its V-gene family, and reads lacking a unique V-gene family were excluded. In a later analysis, 450 to 600 highly shared, low-generation-probability nucleotide sequences were removed to address suspected cross-contamination and a sequencing artifact. In a later analysis, a clonal expansion index was calculated for each public chain from normalized within-repertoire ranks of inferred template counts. In a later analysis, generation probabilities were computed using a VDJ recombination model fitted to out-of-frame rearrangements, and the results were checked against IGoR. Hypergeometric tests were used in a later analysis to score TCR-TCR, TCR-HLA and TCR-CMV co-occurrence, with a repertoire-size bias correction applied to the TCR pairs. To estimate false discovery rates, a later analysis permuted the HLA or CMV assignments 20 times. A later analysis grouped co-occurring TCRs with DBSCAN, adding TCRdist sequence similarity when clustering within HLA-allele-positive subsets. For co-occurrence clustering, repertoires with fewer than 30,000 or more than 120,000 public chains were excluded, along with roughly five repertoires with anomalous nucleotide sharing. TCRdb provides this immuneACCESS table in a form limited to in-frame rearrangements. Some clones are lacking; in checked studies, under half of them reflect an unresolved V gene, and why the rest are absent is not known. V and J calls and clone size are as listed in that table; D and trimming were resolved from the DNA. This sample comprises fewer than 150,000 clones, around 83% of them detected only once. Together, the top ten hold about 3.8% of the sample.

The rearrangement combines TRBV6-1 with TRBJ1-2, with the D gene call left open. Sequencing was performed on PBMCs. The sequence was collected from a man between 35 and 55 years old in good health and CMV-seropositive. Here is the DNA: TGTGCCAGCAGTGGATGGGCGCGAACTAACTATGGCTACACCTTC. The translation is CASSGWARTNYGYTF.